This T cell receptor beta chain was profiled in a study of T cells in Graves' hyperthyroidism and ophthalmopathy. V dropped 3 bases and J dropped 0 bases, with 13 bases sitting between them. The CDR3 totals 15 residues. Germline-derived CDR1 and CDR2 are SGHRS and YFSETQ. RNA transcripts provided the source from which TCR beta CDR3 regions were amplified. Primed by the HTBI set, a first-round RT-PCR was run on the TCR CDR3. TCRdb used MiXCR to reprocess the multiplex PCR reads, holding one entry per CDR3 protein. Of approximately 410,000 distinct CDR3 sequences in the sample, roughly 13% were seen once. This clonotype was seen a few times. An absence of ophthalmopathy progression within 18 months meant stable Graves' hyperthyroidism. Patients with uncontrolled infections, other autoimmune diseases, pregnancy or lactation were excluded.

The chain couples TRBV5-1 to TRBJ2-7; the D is unclear. The TCR comes from a woman aged 18-29 years with Graves' hyperthyroidism. The specimen sequenced was blood. The CDR3 DNA sequence: TGCGCCAGCAGCTCTGTGGCGGACCTCTCCTACGAGCAGTACTTC. It encodes CASSSVADLSYEQYF.